A single sample is the source of the 17 T cell receptor beta chains below, sequenced in a study of T cell responses to AZD1222 COVID-19 vaccine. Only in-frame clones appear in the TCRdb table, and some are missing; sequencing was by immunoSEQ multiplex PCR. The sample comprises approximately 100,000 clones, 86% of which are singletons, and over 3% rests with the top ten. The material was peripheral blood, obtained 28 days after the second dose of the MenACWY control vaccine. All receptors come from an adult who received the MenACWY meningococcal vaccine as a control.

V usage is TRBV7-9 and J usage is TRBJ2-7, with 11 bases matching TRBD1. The CDR3 spans 16 residues. The V gene's germline CDR1 is SEHNR and CDR2 FQNEAQ (reference sequence). The ends lost 1 base at V and 3 bases at J; junction bases unmatched: 5. As DNA, the CDR3 is TGTGCCAGCAGCTTAGATCCCGGGACAGGGGGCTACGAGCAGTACTTC. It translates to CASSLDPGTGGYEQYF.

The rearrangement joins TRBV12-3 or TRBV12-4 to TRBJ1-1; D remains unclear. This CDR3 is built from 13 residues. V was shortened by 3 bases and J by 2 bases, with 7 bases between the two germline ends. Here the CDR3 DNA reads TGTGCCAGCAGTTTCTCTTTAAACACTGAAGCTTTCTTT. It translates to CASSFSLNTEAFF.

The rearrangement uses TRBV19 and TRBJ1-5; D may be TRBD1 (6 bases). Deletions cut 5 bases from V and 4 bases from J, with 15 bases between. From germline, CDR1 is LNHDA and CDR2 SQIVND (reference sequence). The CDR3 sequence is 15 residues long. CDR3 protein: CASSPGHGFNQPQHF. The CDR3 DNA sequence: TGTGCCAGTAGTCCGGGACATGGATTTAATCAGCCCCAGCATTTT. The full variable domain, completed using reference TRBV19 and TRBJ1-5, is DGGITQSPKYLFRKEGQNVTLSCEQNLNHDAMYWYRQDPGQGLRLIYYSQIVNDFQKGDIAEGYSVSREKKESFPLTVTSAQKNPTAFYLCASSPGHGFNQPQHFGDGTRLSIL.

This clone has only one observation. The V and J genes are TRBV9 and TRBJ2-6; no clear D. The CDR3 has 18 amino acids. V gave up 5 bases and J gave up 0 bases, with 18 bases separating them. The germline gives CDR1 SGDLS, CDR2 YYNGEE. The CDR3 bases are TGTGCCAGCAGTGAAACCCCCACTGGCGGCTCTGGGGCCAACGTCCTGACTTTC. It codes for CASSETPTGGSGANVLTF.

This clone was detected only a few times. The chain is built from TRBV5-1 and TRBJ1-4, with 7 bases matching TRBD1. The V gene end was trimmed by 4 bases and the J gene end by 2 bases; junction bases not matched to a gene: 2. The CDR3 sequence is 14 residues long. Germline V gene sequence: CDR1 SGHRS, CDR2 YFSETQ. The CDR3 protein is CASSLGQTNEKLFF. The DNA of the CDR3 is TGCGCCAGCAGCCTGGGACAGACTAATGAAAAACTGTTTTTT.

The chain links TRBV7-8 to TRBJ1-5, with D unresolved. Trimming took off 5 bases at V and 2 bases at J, with 4 bases between the two ends. This CDR3 has 12 amino acids. Germline CDR1 and CDR2: SGHVS and FQNEAQ. The CDR3 protein is CASSPGNQPQHF. Here the CDR3 DNA reads TGTGCCAGCAGCCCAGGCAATCAGCCCCAGCATTTT.

The genes are TRBV7-2 and TRBJ2-7; 8 bases line up with TRBD2. The germline CDR1 and CDR2 sequences are SGHTA and FQGNSA. The CDR3 runs 16 residues. The V gene end was trimmed by 1 base and the J gene end by 4 bases; junction bases not matched to a gene: 9. The CDR3 bases are TGTGCCAGCAGCTTAGGGTTGGCGGGGGGTGGGTACGAGCAGTACTTC. Translated, it gives CASSLGLAGGGYEQYF.

The CDR3 is CASSSGQGNQPQHF. CDR3 bases: TGCGCCAGCAGCTCGGGACAGGGCAATCAGCCCCAGCATTTT. The chain carries TRBV5-1 and TRBJ1-5; 8 nucleotides line up with TRBD1. The germline V gene encodes CDR1 SGHRS and CDR2 YFSETQ. The CDR3 sequence is 14 residues long. The J segment lost 2 bases and the V segment lost 3 bases, leaving 1 base of the junction unmatched.

The rearrangement joins TRBV7-2 to TRBJ1-2; a possible D gene is TRBD1 (6 bases). Germline V gene lookup returns CDR1 SGHTA and CDR2 FQGNSA. CDR3 length: 17 amino acids. V was pared by 0 bases and J by 2 bases, with 16 bases between. The CDR3 DNA sequence: TGTGCCAGCAGCTTAGCTAACCCCCGACAGGCGAACTATGGCTACACCTTC. This translates into CASSLANPRQANYGYTF.

The chain has TRBV5-1 and TRBJ2-7, with 12 bases that match TRBD1. CDR1 and CDR2 from the germline V gene are SGHRS and YFSETQ. The junction had 5 bases not matched to a gene; V was cut back by 4 bases and J by 3 bases. This CDR3 is 15 amino acids long. Written as DNA, the CDR3 is TGCGCCAGCAGCGGCGGGACAGGGGGCGTCTACGAGCAGTACTTC. This codes for CASSGGTGGVYEQYF.

This clone has just a few counts. The V and J genes are TRBV6-2 or TRBV6-3 and TRBJ1-3, with D maybe TRBD1 (5 bases). Per germline, CDR1 MNHEY and CDR2 SVGEGT. CDR3 length equals 14 residues. Trimming cost V 6 bases and J 5 bases, with 14 bases left between them. CDR3 bases: TGTGCCAGCAGCCCCGGGACCTGGAGAAACACCATATATTTT. Translated, it gives CASSPGTWRNTIYF.

This rearrangement joins TRBV28 to TRBJ1-4, with D tentatively TRBD1 (5 bases). CDR1 is MDHEN and CDR2 is SYDVKM in the germline V gene. Trimming pared 7 bases from V and 6 bases from J, leaving 21 bases between. The CDR3 totals 16 residues. CDR3 sequence: CASTSGGGPIDEKLFF. CDR3 coding DNA: TGTGCCAGCACCTCCGGGGGGGGACCGATAGATGAAAAACTGTTTTTT.

This chain links TRBV9 with TRBJ2-1; D gene unclear. Germline V lookup: CDR1 SGDLS, CDR2 YYNGEE. This CDR3 has 15 amino acids. The V and J ends lost 4 bases and 7 bases respectively, with 18 bases between them. The CDR3 sequence is CASSPRGAQTNEQFF. The CDR3 DNA reads TGTGCCAGCAGCCCCCGTGGAGCACAGACAAATGAGCAGTTCTTC.

Remarks on this clone: The same CDR3 is also encoded by other DNA sequences in this sample. CDR3 DNA: TGTGCCAGCTCACCCGGGACAGGGAGTTACGAGCAGTACTTC. Amino acids: CASSPGTGSYEQYF. The chain has TRBV18 and TRBJ2-7; 9 bases agree with TRBD1. Trimming removed 3 bases from V and 4 bases from J; junction bases left unmatched: 4. The V gene's germline CDR1 is KGHSH and CDR2 LQKENI. The CDR3 runs 14 residues.

The gene calls are TRBV27 and TRBJ1-2; D is ambiguous. V shed 3 bases and J shed 6 bases, with 8 bases lying between them. Germline CDR1 MNHEY, CDR2 SMNVEV (reference sequence). The CDR3 sequence is 12 residues long. The CDR3 DNA reads as TGTGCCAGCAGTTTTATATCTAATGGCTACACCTTC. It encodes CASSFISNGYTF.

The J gene is TRBJ1-2, the V gene TRBV7-8; a possible D gene is TRBD1 (5 bases). The CDR3 is 13 residues long. Trimming stripped 2 bases from V and 8 bases from J, with 12 bases between. Per germline, CDR1 SGHVS and CDR2 FQNEAQ. This CDR3 reads CASSLRGLEGYTF. CDR3 DNA sequence: TGTGCCAGCAGCTTAAGGGGCCTGGAGGGCTACACCTTC.

The genes are TRBV11-1 and TRBJ2-5; D is tentatively TRBD1 or TRBD2 (5 bases each). The CDR3 contains 16 residues. CDR1 and CDR2 from the germline V gene are SGHAT and FQDESV (reference sequence). Trimming took off 1 base at V and 5 bases at J, with 17 bases between the two ends. Here the CDR3 reads CASSLGGIPTAETQYF. The CDR3 region has the DNA TGTGCCAGCAGCTTAGGGGGGATACCTACCGCCGAGACCCAGTACTTC.